This passage covers 5 T cell receptor beta chains from one sample sequenced in a study of blood T cells in healthy people across ages. A second PCR, run for about 7 to 11 cycles, used a sample-barcoded 5' primer plus a J-beta primer mix. TCRdb redid the calling of the 5' RACE reads with MiXCR, one entry per CDR3 protein. The table has hundreds of thousands of distinct CDR3 sequences, about a fifth seen once; the top ten hold around 21%. The sample was blood. These receptor sequences come from a man aged 65 to 85 in good health.

The rearrangement joins TRBV5-1 to TRBJ1-2; D remains ambiguous. V lost 5 bases to trimming and J lost 2 bases, with 7 bases between them. Germline V CDR1 and CDR2: SGHRS, YFSETQ. The CDR3 extends over 12 amino acids. CDR3 coding DNA: TGCGCCAGCAGGTGGGAGAACTATGGCTACACCTTC. It yields the protein CASRWENYGYTF.

This clonotype was found many times. The CDR3 sequence is CASRGLRREKLFF. CDR3 DNA: TGTGCCAGCAGGGGCCTAAGGAGGGAAAAACTGTTTTTT. The V call is TRBV2, the J call TRBJ1-4; D not resolved. The CDR3 loop spans 13 amino acids. Germline V gene data show CDR1 as SNHLY and CDR2 as FYNNEI. V was trimmed by 6 bases and J by 8 bases, leaving 13 bases between them. Variable domain in full (rest from reference TRBV2 and TRBJ1-4): EPEVTQTPSHQVTQMGQEVILRCVPISNHLYFYWYRQILGQKVEFLVSFYNNEISEKSEIFDDQFSVERPDGSNFTLKIRSTKLEDSAMYFCASRGLRREKLFFGSGTQLSVL.

The CDR3 loop reads CASSFTTTGELFF. The DNA of the CDR3 is TGTGCCAGCAGTTTTACGACCACCGGGGAGCTGTTTTTT. This rearrangement joins TRBV12-3 or TRBV12-4 to TRBJ2-2; D is uncertain. V was shortened by 3 bases and J by 4 bases, with 6 bases between the two germline ends. The CDR3 has 13 residues.

This clonotype was seen more than once but under ten times. This chain uses TRBV5-1 with TRBJ2-6, with D possibly TRBD1 on 5 matching bases. Trimming took 4 bases from V and 0 from J, leaving 11 bases between them. This CDR3 region has 16 residues. The germline V gene has CDR1 SGHRS and CDR2 YFSETQ. The CDR3, as DNA: TGCGCCAGCAGCCTGGACAACCGCTCTGGGGCCAACGTCCTGACTTTC. Its translation: CASSLDNRSGANVLTF.

A few counts support this clonotype. The chain employs TRBV6-6 and TRBJ2-1; D might be TRBD2 (5 bases). The CDR3 sequence is 15 residues long. CDR1 and CDR2 from the germline V gene are MNHNY and SVGAGI (reference sequence). V shed 2 bases and J shed 3 bases, with 11 bases lying between them. The CDR3: CASSYGGPGYNEQFF. The CDR3 nucleotides are TGTGCCAGCAGTTACGGAGGACCGGGCTACAATGAGCAGTTCTTC.